These 28 T cell receptor beta chains came from one sample sequenced in a study of regulatory T cells in long-lasting Graves disease (TCRdb year 2021). The library was produced with multiplex PCR. Instrument used: Illumina HiSeq 4000. To build TCR beta libraries, CDR3 regions were amplified by Arm-PCR using iRepertoire HTBI primers. TCRdb handled the public reads itself, with Q25 trimming in fastp and clone calling in MiXCR, and kept productive beta chains. All rows with the same CDR3 protein become a single entry with the most common DNA and genes. This sample is represented by 500,000 to 700,000 distinct CDR3 sequences; about 15% of them were singletons. 15% to 20% of the sample is in the top ten clones. The label giving this sample's time point can be read as: newly diagnosed GD, antithyroid drugs for less than 3 months. For both TCR sequencing and RNA sequencing, RNA was extracted from PBMCs in TRIzol.

This sample was shared with a second study, whose subject was T cells in Graves' hyperthyroidism and ophthalmopathy.

The sequenced sample was peripheral blood mononuclear cells (PBMCs), obtained at new diagnosis, from a patient treated with antithyroid drugs. Every receptor here comes from a woman aged 25 to 39 with Graves disease. Donor details come from another sample of the same person, matched by shared clones.

This clonotype was seen more than once but under ten times. This chain joins TRBV20-1 and TRBJ1-6; perhaps TRBD1 as D (5 bases). The CDR3 has 14 residues. The germline CDR1 and CDR2 sequences are DFQATT and SNEGSKA (reference sequence). Trimming took off 2 bases at V and 9 bases at J, with 14 bases between the two ends. The CDR3 DNA reads as TGCAGTGCTAGACCACCTGGTGGGGCTTCACCCCTCCACTTT. Its protein is CSARPPGGASPLHF.

V is TRBV19 and J is TRBJ2-7; a possible D gene is TRBD2 (6 bases). Germline CDR1 and CDR2: LNHDA and SQIVND (reference sequence). The CDR3 is 15 residues long. V was clipped by 2 bases and J by 2 bases, with 13 bases between them. For the CDR3, the DNA is TGTGCCAGTAGTATACTGCCTAGCGCGACCTACGAGCAGTACTTC. It yields the protein CASSILPSATYEQYF.

This clonotype was observed a handful of times. The V call is TRBV20-1, the J call TRBJ1-5, with a tentative D call TRBD1 (6 bases). CDR1 DFQATT and CDR2 SNEGSKA come from the germline V gene (reference sequence). V was trimmed by 5 bases and J by 1 base, leaving 15 bases between them. The CDR3 is 15 residues long. The CDR3 sequence is CSAETGASSNQPQHF. The CDR3 DNA follows: TGCAGTGCTGAGACGGGGGCAAGCAGCAATCAGCCCCAGCATTTT.

This clonotype was found many times. The J gene is TRBJ2-2, the V gene TRBV19; D is unclear. The CDR3 runs to 13 residues. V lost 9 bases and J lost 4, with 12 bases in between. Germline values: CDR1 LNHDA, CDR2 SQIVND (reference sequence). The CDR3 bases are TGTGCCAGCAGCATAGAAGGCACCGGGGAGCTGTTTTTT. As protein: CASSIEGTGELFF.

This clonotype was counted a few times. This chain joins TRBV28 and TRBJ2-3; D gene uncertain. CDR1 is MDHEN and CDR2 is SYDVKM in the germline V gene. The CDR3 covers 15 residues. The ends were cut back, 2 bases at V and 7 bases at J, with 16 bases in the middle. The CDR3: CASSLAPGPPNTQYF. CDR3 in DNA: TGTGCCAGCAGTTTAGCACCGGGCCCTCCGAATACGCAGTATTTT.

This clonotype showed up just a few times. The chain couples TRBV19 to TRBJ2-4; a possible D gene is TRBD1 (6 bases). Germline lookup yields CDR1 LNHDA and CDR2 SQIVND (reference sequence). Trimming cost V 0 bases and J 2 bases, with 20 bases left between them. CDR3 size: 19 residues. DNA for the CDR3: TGTGCCAGTAGTATAGATCCCCCGTATTTGGACAGTCCCAAAAACATTCAGTACTTC. This gives the protein CASSIDPPYLDSPKNIQYF.

The rearrangement joins TRBV19 to TRBJ1-5; D is uncertain. The CDR3 totals 17 residues. Trimming stripped 0 bases from V and 5 bases from J, with 17 bases between. CDR1 and CDR2 (germline): LNHDA, SQIVND (reference sequence). CDR3 bases: TGTGCCAGTAGTATAGATCTAGTGGTTGGGTACGATCAGCCCCAGCATTTT. Its translation: CASSIDLVVGYDQPQHF. Full variable domain (missing parts from reference TRBV19 and TRBJ1-5): DGGITQSPKYLFRKEGQNVTLSCEQNLNHDAMYWYRQDPGQGLRLIYYSQIVNDFQKGDIAEGYSVSREKKESFPLTVTSAQKNPTAFYLCASSIDLVVGYDQPQHFGDGTRLSIL.

The rearrangement uses TRBV6-1 and TRBJ2-3; 7 positions agree with TRBD2. Unmatched junction bases numbered 12, after V lost 11 bases and J lost 4 bases. Per the germline V gene, CDR1 is MNHNS and CDR2 is SASEGT. This CDR3 has 14 amino acids. In DNA, the CDR3 is TGTGCCGGCGGTCGGGGCGGGAGACCAGATACGCAGTATTTT. Its translation is CAGGRGGRPDTQYF.

This clonotype was found once. The chain couples TRBV5-1 to TRBJ1-1; 11 nucleotides align to TRBD1. CDR3 length: 16 residues. Germline V gene sequence: CDR1 SGHRS, CDR2 YFSETQ. With V trimmed by 2 bases and J by 0 bases, 3 bases remained unmatched. Written as DNA, the CDR3 is TGCGCCAGCAGCTTCGGGACAGGGGGACTGAACACTGAAGCTTTCTTT. It is translated as CASSFGTGGLNTEAFF.

This clonotype was found many times. V gene TRBV24-1 combines with J gene TRBJ2-2; D is perhaps TRBD1 (7 bases). Trimming cost V 9 bases and J 4 bases, with 14 bases left between them. This CDR3 is built from 14 residues. Germline V gene sequence: CDR1 KGHDR, CDR2 SFDVKD. Here the CDR3 reads CATGPGGSTGELFF. The CDR3 nucleotides read TGTGCCACCGGCCCAGGGGGGAGCACCGGGGAGCTGTTTTTT.

The V gene is TRBV27, the J gene TRBJ2-7; 8 nucleotides agree with TRBD2. CDR3 length: 16 amino acids. Germline assignment: CDR1 MNHEY and CDR2 SMNVEV (reference sequence). With V trimmed by 3 bases and J by 8 bases, 15 bases remained unmatched. CDR3 sequence (DNA): TGTGCCAGCAGTTTGATTGGTAGCGGGACTTTTCTCCAGCAGTACTTC. Amino acids: CASSLIGSGTFLQQYF.

V usage is TRBV9 and J usage is TRBJ1-6; 9 nucleotides align to TRBD1. CDR3 size: 17 residues. Per germline, CDR1 SGDLS and CDR2 YYNGEE. The J segment lost 8 bases and the V segment lost 4 bases, leaving 13 bases of the junction unmatched. The CDR3 spells CASSLVTGQGRDSPLHF. CDR3 DNA: TGTGCCAGCAGCCTAGTGACTGGACAGGGGAGGGATTCACCCCTCCACTTT. The variable domain in full, with the rest retrieved from reference TRBV9 and TRBJ1-6, is DSGVTQTPKHLITATGQRVTLRCSPRSGDLSVYWYQQSLDQGLQFLIQYYNGEERAKGNILERFSAQQFPDLHSELNLSSLELGDSALYFCASSLVTGQGRDSPLHFGNGTRLTVT.

The chain is built from TRBV9 and TRBJ1-2; D perhaps matches TRBD1 (6 bases). This CDR3 contains 16 residues. V lost 1 base and J 3 bases, leaving 16 bases between the germline ends. CDR1 is SGDLS and CDR2 is YYNGEE in the germline V gene. As DNA, the CDR3 is TGTGCCAGCAGCGTACTCGACAGGCGGACTGACTATGGCTACACCTTC. This translates into CASSVLDRRTDYGYTF.

This clonotype was recorded at least ten times. The chain joins TRBV29-1 to TRBJ2-7; possibly TRBD2 for D (6 bases). This CDR3 spans 12 amino acids. V lost 6 bases and J lost 2, with 11 bases in between. Looked up from germline, CDR1 is SQVTM and CDR2 is ANQGSEA. The DNA for the CDR3 is TGCAGCGTCGGGAGTCCGGCCTACGAGCAGTACTTC. It encodes CSVGSPAYEQYF.

This clonotype showed up many times. The CDR3 DNA reads as TGTGCCAGCAGCCAAGACCTTAGCTCCTACAATGAGCAGTTCTTC. This codes for CASSQDLSSYNEQFF. This chain uses TRBV14 with TRBJ2-1; D uncertain. Trimming cost V 0 bases and J 0 bases, with 6 bases left between them. CDR1 and CDR2 (germline): SGHDN, FVKESK. There are 15 residues in the CDR3.

This clonotype was detected a few times. The chain is built from TRBV7-2 and TRBJ2-7, with 9 bases fitting TRBD2. The CDR3 extends over 15 amino acids. Germline lookup yields CDR1 SGHTA and CDR2 FQGNSA. With 5 bases clipped from V and 11 bases from J, the junction kept 16 bases outside the gene matches. The CDR3 spells CASSPQSGLAGREYF. The CDR3 nucleotides are TGTGCCAGCAGCCCGCAGAGTGGGCTAGCGGGGAGGGAGTACTTC. The variable domain in full, with the rest retrieved from reference TRBV7-2 and TRBJ2-7, is GAGVSQSPSNKVTEKGKDVELRCDPISGHTALYWYRQSLGQGLEFLIYFQGNSAPDKSGLPSDRFSAERTGGSVSTLTIQRTQQEDSAVYLCASSPQSGLAGREYFGPGTRLTVT.

This sequence joins TRBV4-1 and TRBJ2-7; the match to TRBD2 covers 14 bases. The CDR3 sequence is 16 residues long. After removal of 0 bases from V and 6 bases from J, the junction contained 4 bases not matched to a gene. CDR1 and CDR2 from the germline V gene are MGHRA and YSYEKL. The CDR3: CASSQDGTSGRSEQYF. The CDR3, as DNA: TGCGCCAGCAGCCAAGACGGGACTAGCGGGAGAAGCGAGCAGTACTTC.

This chain uses TRBV5-1 with TRBJ2-1, with D uncertain. V lost 4 bases, J lost 3 bases, and 14 bases lay in between. Germline assignment: CDR1 SGHRS and CDR2 YFSETQ. This CDR3 contains 15 residues. CDR3 sequence (DNA): TGCGCCAGCAGCCTAGACACTCCAAGCTACAATGAGCAGTTCTTC. Amino acids: CASSLDTPSYNEQFF.

This clonotype has a count of ten or more. This chain connects TRBV28 to TRBJ2-7; 7 bases are a match to TRBD2. The CDR3 contains 15 residues. The J segment lost 1 base and the V segment lost 7 bases, leaving 10 bases of the junction unmatched. The germline CDR1 and CDR2 sequences are MDHEN and SYDVKM. The CDR3 region is CASISGGLHSYEQYF. CDR3 nucleotides: TGTGCCAGCATCTCGGGGGGTCTTCATTCCTACGAGCAGTACTTC.

The table lists this clonotype with many counts. J is TRBJ2-7 and V is TRBV28; a possible D gene is TRBD2 (6 bases). The CDR3 contains 12 residues. V lost 7 bases, J lost 11 bases, and 18 bases lay in between. Germline CDR1 is MDHEN and CDR2 is SYDVKM. The CDR3 sequence: CASTTGGKQEYF. CDR3 in DNA: TGTGCCAGCACTACCGGAGGGAAACAGGAGTACTTC.

The CDR3 region is CASSFPTGNTIYF. In DNA, the CDR3 is TGTGCCAGCAGCTTTCCCACGGGAAACACCATATATTTT. The chain recombines TRBV3-1 with TRBJ1-3; no clear D. V lost 5 bases, J lost 4 bases, and 9 bases lay in between. The germline V gene has CDR1 LGHDT and CDR2 YNNKEL (reference sequence). This CDR3 comprises 13 residues.

This chain connects TRBV19 to TRBJ2-2; 9 nucleotides line up with TRBD1. The junction had 4 bases not matched to a gene; V was cut back by 1 base and J by 4 bases. The CDR3 length is 16 residues. Germline V gene sequence: CDR1 LNHDA, CDR2 SQIVND (reference sequence). CDR3 sequence reads: CASSIGQGVGTGELFF. The CDR3 DNA is TGTGCCAGTAGTATAGGACAGGGGGTGGGCACCGGGGAGCTGTTTTTT.

This clonotype was seen only a few times. The genes are TRBV7-2 and TRBJ2-1; a weak D match, TRBD2 (6 bases). CDR3 length: 19 amino acids. Germline assignment: CDR1 SGHTA and CDR2 FQGNSA. The V and J ends lost 5 bases and 0 bases respectively, with 23 bases between them. The CDR3 nucleotides read TGTGCCAGCAGCGGTGCGGGACTCGCCGGGATTAGCTCCTACAATGAGCAGTTCTTC. Its translation is CASSGAGLAGISSYNEQFF.

V and J are TRBV6-1 and TRBJ2-6, with unresolved D. Germline V gene data show CDR1 as MNHNS and CDR2 as SASEGT. V lost 6 bases, J lost 0 bases, and 12 bases lay in between. This CDR3 is 16 amino acids long. For the CDR3, the DNA is TGTGCCAGCAGCCCAACGTTCAGCTCTGGGGCCAACGTCCTGACTTTC. Encoded protein: CASSPTFSSGANVLTF.

This clonotype was picked up a small number of times. J is TRBJ1-1 and V is TRBV5-1, with 10 positions matching TRBD1. Germline values: CDR1 SGHRS, CDR2 YFSETQ. CDR3 length equals 16 residues. J gave up 6 bases and V 0 bases, and 8 bases lay outside the gene matches. For the CDR3, the DNA is TGCGCCAGCAGCTTGGCCCCCCCGGGACAGGGGTCTGAAGCTTTCTTT. Translating gives CASSLAPPGQGSEAFF.

The J gene is TRBJ2-7, the V gene TRBV20-1; 14 bases map to TRBD2. The J segment lost 7 bases and the V segment lost 5 bases, leaving 19 bases of the junction unmatched. Germline V gene data show CDR1 as DFQATT and CDR2 as SNEGSKA (reference sequence). The CDR3 length is 18 residues. The CDR3 DNA reads TGCAGTGCTGCTAGACGTACCGGGACTAGCGGGAGTATGGTTGAGCAGTACTTC. Amino acid sequence: CSAARRTGTSGSMVEQYF.

This clonotype occurred once. The V call is TRBV11-2, the J call TRBJ2-7; D gene unclear. Trimming removed 2 bases from V and 3 bases from J, with 14 bases in between. Germline CDR1 and CDR2: SGHAT and FQNNGV. The CDR3 length is 15 residues. Here the CDR3 reads CASSLSASDFYEQYF. CDR3 sequence (DNA): TGTGCCAGCAGCTTATCTGCCTCAGACTTCTACGAGCAGTACTTC.

This clonotype has ten or more counts. J is TRBJ1-2 and V is TRBV12-3 or TRBV12-4, with 8 bases fitting TRBD1. This CDR3 spans 13 amino acids. Losses at the gene ends were 7 bases for V and 5 bases for J; bases not matched to a gene: 6. For the CDR3, the DNA is TGTGCCAGCACTCGGACAGGGACGTATGGCTACACCTTC. This encodes CASTRTGTYGYTF.